This TCR beta chain was obtained from a study of T cells expressing NK-cell markers (dated by TCRdb to the early 2020s). Background for the entire study: Three sorted T-cell subsets (CD3+CD56+NKG2C+, CD3+CD56+NKG2C- and CD3+CD56-NKG2C+) from several donors had their TCR beta-chain repertoires profiled. Among the eight sequenced donors, only one was HCMV-seronegative, while the other seven were HCMV-seropositive. The eight sequenced donors were randomly selected healthy volunteers, three men and five women. Libraries were sequenced as 2 x 150 bp reads on Illumina HiSeq 2000/2500, MiSeq or NextSeq.

Reading from cysteine to phenylalanine, the CDR3 counts 16 amino acids. The DNA sequence is not available. Looking up the germline V gene (reference sequence) yields CDR1 SEHNR and CDR2 FQNEAQ. Points the paper makes about the study in general: Those dominant clonotypes were again the most abundant among CD3+CD56-NKG2C+ cells in a handful of donors, at about 28.3-65%. For six donors, the dominant CD3+CD56+NKG2C+ clonotypes were among the top 10 CD8+ clonotypes and accounted for roughly 1.0-8% of CD8+ T cells. Whether the expanded NKG2C-expressing T cell clones were specific for HCMV antigens remained unclear.

The sequencer listed for this sample is Illumina HiSeq 2000. TCR beta cDNA libraries were made by 5'RACE template switching that added a universal primer site and unique molecular identifiers. Priming for cDNA synthesis came from the TCR beta constant segment, and two successive PCR amplification steps followed. For the original study's pipeline: MIGEC handled demultiplexing of the reads and grouping by UMI, while MiTCR was used to assemble and quantify clonotypes. To exclude erroneous sequences, only TCR cDNA sequences supported by at least two reads were retained. The tcR package was used for downstream repertoire analysis, and clonotypes were matched across fractions by CDR3 nucleotide sequence plus V segment. VDJmatch was used to annotate antigen specificity against VDJdb, with one amino acid substitution allowed in CDR3. The reads, reprocessed by TCRdb, yield one row per CDR3 protein sequence and no DNA. The authors' filters were not applied to this entry. The sample's table covers almost 450,000 distinct CDR3 sequences. In total, the top ten clones hold 7.3% of the sample.

With respect to this clonotype: Which antigen it targets is not known.

To determine HCMV serostatus, a commercial ELISA kit was used to detect HCMV-specific IgG in serum. Ficoll density gradient centrifugation was used to isolate peripheral blood mononuclear cells from blood. The sequencing sample was made of blood T cells: a sorted CD56 or NKG2C T cell subset, CD4+ or CD8+ T cells, or bulk PBMC T cells (not recorded which). The V and J genes are TRBV7-9 and TRBJ2-1; there is no DNA to check the TCRdb D call of TRBD2. The clonotype originates from a woman between 18 and 70 years old in good health. The CDR3 sequence is CASSSTSGKAYNEQFF.